The 16 T cell receptor beta chains in this list originate from one sample, sequenced in a study of human T cells and chemical hapten exposure. Time point in this sample: healthy volunteer bleed at 6 weeks. Total RNA was isolated from whole blood that had not been fractionated. TCRdb redid the calling of the RACE reads with MiXCR, one entry per CDR3 protein. The sample lists 40,000 to 45,000 distinct CDR3 sequences, 3.7% occurring once. The sequenced material came from whole blood. These receptor sequences come from a human donor in good health. Some clones in this sample may be carry-over from other donors' samples.

Many counts were recorded for this clonotype. The chain has TRBV18 and TRBJ2-3, with 12 bases matching TRBD1. The CDR3 is 17 amino acids. Germline assignment: CDR1 KGHSH and CDR2 LQKENI. V was clipped by 5 bases and J by 5 bases; unmatched bases: 11. CDR3 loop: CASSSSSGTGGRDTQYF. For the CDR3, the DNA is TGTGCCAGCTCATCCTCGTCCGGGACAGGGGGCAGAGATACGCAGTATTTT.

This clonotype showed up many times. CDR3 in DNA: TGTGCCAGCAGTCGCAGTTCCCTCAGGGTATCCGACGAGCAGTACTTC. It yields the protein CASSRSSLRVSDEQYF. This sequence joins TRBV28 and TRBJ2-7; D might be TRBD1 (5 bases). The CDR3 is 16 residues long. Germline V gene sequence: CDR1 MDHEN, CDR2 SYDVKM. V shed 5 bases and J shed 5 bases, with 22 bases lying between them.

There are many counts of this clonotype. The genes are TRBV6-5 and TRBJ1-1; D may be TRBD1 (5 bases). V was trimmed by 0 bases and J by 5 bases, leaving 16 bases between them. The germline V gene encodes CDR1 MNHEY and CDR2 SVGAGI. The CDR3 contains 16 residues. The CDR3 loop reads CASSYSNPWGETEAFF. In DNA, the CDR3 is TGTGCCAGCAGTTACTCGAACCCCTGGGGGGAGACTGAAGCTTTCTTT.

Only a few counts were recorded for this clonotype. The genes are TRBV14 and TRBJ1-5, with D hard to call. Per germline, CDR1 SGHDN and CDR2 FVKESK. The CDR3 covers 13 residues. The V and J ends lost 3 bases and 5 bases respectively, with 8 bases between them. The DNA for the CDR3 is TGTGCCAGCAGCCAGGGTGTGCATCAGCCCCAGCATTTT. Protein sequence: CASSQGVHQPQHF.

This clonotype was picked up one time. A read error may be the cause here, since a much bigger clone is one base away. The rearrangement links TRBV6-6 to TRBJ1-4; D ambiguous. CDR3 length: 15 amino acids. Germline CDR1 MNHNY, CDR2 SVGAGI (reference sequence). Trimming pared 0 bases from V and 9 bases from J, leaving 14 bases between. CDR3 sequence reads: CASSYSRDYRKKLFF. The CDR3 bases are TGTGCCAGCAGTTACTCGCGGGATTATCGTAAAAAACTGTTTTTT.

A few counts support this clonotype. The chain joins TRBV30 to TRBJ1-6; 7 positions agree with TRBD1. The CDR3 consists of 16 residues. The ends lost 2 bases at V and 6 bases at J; junction bases unmatched: 10. Germline CDR1 reads GTSNPN; CDR2 reads SVGIG (reference sequence). For the CDR3, the DNA is TGTGCCTGGAGTTATACCGGGACAGAGGCTAATTCACCCCTCCACTTT. Protein product: CAWSYTGTEANSPLHF.

This clonotype was detected many times. The V gene is TRBV4-2, the J gene TRBJ2-3; no definite D call. This CDR3 contains 17 residues. Trimming shortened V by 0 bases and J by 0 bases, and 13 bases separated the two germline ends. The germline V gene encodes CDR1 LGHNA and CDR2 YNFKEQ. The CDR3 is CASSQDFSYSSTDTQYF. As DNA, the CDR3 is TGTGCCAGCAGCCAAGATTTTTCGTACTCTAGCACAGATACGCAGTATTTT.

This clonotype was recorded many times. This chain connects TRBV7-9 to TRBJ2-7; D perhaps matches TRBD1 (6 bases). In germline, CDR1 is SEHNR, CDR2 FQNEAQ (reference sequence). Deletions cut 9 bases from V and 6 bases from J, with 9 bases between. CDR3 length equals 10 residues. DNA for the CDR3: TGTGCCAGTACAGGGACCGAGCAGTACTTC. It translates to CASTGTEQYF.

The chain's CDR3 is CSATGPGPRAQYF. CDR3 bases: TGCAGTGCTACCGGACCTGGACCAAGGGCCCAGTACTTC. This chain links TRBV20-1 with TRBJ2-5; D is ambiguous. The CDR3 totals 13 residues. The germline V and J ends were trimmed by 4 bases and 9 bases, with 18 bases remaining between them. Germline assignment: CDR1 DFQATT and CDR2 SNEGSKA (reference sequence).

This clonotype was recorded a few times. V usage is TRBV27 and J usage is TRBJ1-6; tentative D call: TRBD1 (5 bases). The V and J ends lost 7 bases and 3 bases respectively, with 19 bases between them. The germline CDR1 and CDR2 sequences are MNHEY and SMNVEV (reference sequence). The CDR3 sequence is 17 residues long. The CDR3 DNA reads TGTGCCAGCACCTGGGACCTGACAGTGGTCTATAATTCACCCCTCCACTTT. Its protein is CASTWDLTVVYNSPLHF.

This clonotype was detected many times. The J gene is TRBJ1-1, the V gene TRBV4-1; D is perhaps TRBD1 (5 bases). The CDR3 covers 19 residues. The germline V and J ends were trimmed by 5 bases and 4 bases, with 29 bases remaining between them. The germline gives CDR1 MGHRA, CDR2 YSYEKL. The CDR3 loop is CASSTYERGAVRARTEAFF. In DNA, the CDR3 is TGCGCCAGCAGCACCTACGAGAGGGGCGCGGTAAGGGCACGCACTGAAGCTTTCTTT.

This clonotype came up many times. V gene TRBV5-5 combines with J gene TRBJ2-3; tentatively, D is TRBD2 (6 bases). This CDR3 spans 15 amino acids. The ends were cut back, 0 bases at V and 0 bases at J, with 8 bases in the middle. Germline-derived CDR1 and CDR2 are SGHKS and YYEKEE (reference sequence). The CDR3 sequence is CASSLDGTSTDTQYF. The DNA of the CDR3 is TGTGCCAGCAGCTTGGACGGGACTAGCACAGATACGCAGTATTTT.

The chain has TRBV28 and TRBJ2-3; 9 bases map to TRBD2. Germline assignment: CDR1 MDHEN and CDR2 SYDVKM. J gave up 4 bases and V 5 bases, and 4 bases lay outside the gene matches. The CDR3 has 14 amino acids. This chain's CDR3 is CASSRSGSADTQYF. CDR3 in DNA: TGTGCCAGCAGTCGTAGCGGGAGTGCAGATACGCAGTATTTT.

This clonotype was counted ten times or more. The chain has TRBV10-3 and TRBJ1-2; no firm D call. V was cut by 6 bases and J by 6 bases, with 23 bases left in between. Germline values: CDR1 ENHRY, CDR2 SYGVKD. The CDR3 runs 16 residues. DNA for the CDR3: TGTGCCATCAGCCCGACTTTTGTAACCCCCCCCGATGGCTACACCTTC. As protein: CAISPTFVTPPDGYTF.

This clonotype was detected many times. The V and J genes are TRBV7-2 and TRBJ1-4; D not resolved. V lost 4 bases, J lost 9 bases, and 9 bases lay in between. Germline V gives CDR1 SGHTA, CDR2 FQGNSA. The CDR3 is made up of 12 amino acids. CDR3: CASSSPGKKLFF. Written as DNA, the CDR3 is TGTGCCAGCAGCTCTCCCGGGAAAAAACTGTTTTTT.

The chain links TRBV5-1 to TRBJ1-2; 8 nucleotides agree with TRBD1. The CDR3 is 15 residues long. The J segment lost 2 bases and the V segment lost 0 bases, leaving 3 bases of the junction unmatched. Germline-derived CDR1 and CDR2 are SGHRS and YFSETQ. CDR3 sequence: CASSLETGANYGYTF. DNA for the CDR3: TGCGCCAGCAGCTTGGAGACAGGGGCGAACTATGGCTACACCTTC.